This record looks at one T cell receptor (beta chain) sequence and its context. Its target antigen remains unknown. A junction end diverges from the germline sequence, so it may reflect a read error. Reading from cysteine to phenylalanine, the CDR3 counts 13 amino acids. The sequence is cut down to CDR3 DNA, 39 bases in frame from base 1. The germline V gene supplies CDR1 SGHRS and CDR2 YFSETQ. The data belong to a study of tumor-infiltrating lymphocytes in primary liver carcinoma (dated by TCRdb to about 2017). At the level of the whole study: Between November 2015 and March 2016, a few patients in China with histopathologically diagnosed primary liver carcinoma had surgical resection. Of the five patients (three men and two women, aged 30 to 69 years), four had hepatocellular carcinoma and one had combined HCC and intrahepatic cholangiocarcinoma. The five patients had tumors staged T1-T3 N0M0, with maximum diameters ranging from about 4.2 to 11 cm. Roughly 3.5 to 7.5 million productive TCRbeta reads were obtained per sample, and no significant difference in read depth was found between tissue types. TCRbeta repertoire sequencing, expression microarrays and whole-exome sequencing were combined in the study across five regions of each liver tumor, with adjacent normal tissue and blood also included. A total of some 35 specimens from 5 patients went through TCRbeta repertoire sequencing, namely 25 tumor regions, 5 adjacent noncancerous liver tissues and 5 peripheral blood samples. Repertoires from technical replicates were highly reproducible, with mean shared-clone rates about 0.88 and correlation coefficients above 0.95.

Blood RNA was extracted from unsorted whole blood using TRIzol reagent, and germline DNA was obtained with the DNeasy Blood & Tissue kit. At the time of sampling, the patients had chronic HBV infection and had not received any treatment. Before surgery, four milliliters of peripheral blood were drawn into K2EDTA tubes. Overall study results and their limits: The top 250 clones accounted for a significantly greater share of the repertoire in tumors than in blood (p = 0.039). Because the samples were bulk and unsorted, CD4+ and CD8+ T cell repertoires could not be compared. Only the TCR beta chain was sequenced, which likely underestimates true repertoire diversity because unpaired alpha chains were not captured. Only 4 or 5 patients were included in the study, and the authors note that the findings should be validated in a larger study. Repertoire overlap was found to be higher between tumor regions (mean roughly 36%) than between tumor-adjacent (around 17%) or tumor-blood (around 15%) pairs, consistent with antigen-driven expansion.

Starting from approximately 500 ng total RNA, TCRbeta-specific cDNA was produced by reverse transcription with a constant-region primer and ProtoScript II reverse transcriptase. Three nested multiplex PCR rounds, following a slightly modified ARM-PCR procedure, were used to build the TCRbeta libraries. Each of the first two PCR rounds ran for 9 to 10 cycles using multiplex TRBV1-TRBV30 forward primers together with a Cbeta reverse primer. Sample barcodes and Illumina adapters were added in a final 25-cycle PCR with Deep VentR polymerase. Before sequencing, amplicons of 200-500 bp were gel-purified using a QIAquick gel extraction kit. An Illumina HiSeq 2500 was used to sequence the TCRbeta amplicons, generating 250-bp paired-end reads. The paper's processing steps were these. Trimmomatic v0.33 was used to quality-trim the reads, and FLASH v1.2.11 was used to merge paired reads so that full CDR3 sequences could be recovered. V, D and J germline segments were assigned to the rearranged TCRbeta sequences by MiGEC v1.2.1b. Clonotype statistics, along with Shannon-Wiener diversity indices, were calculated using VDJtools v1.0.0. Except for diversity analysis, only the 250 most abundant clonotypes of each sample were used in subsequent analyses to reduce sampling bias. TCRdb reprocessing: public reads trimmed at Q25 with fastp, clones called with MiXCR, in-frame beta chains kept. Rows merge per CDR3 protein into single entries with the most common DNA and genes. It is TCRdb's table, rather than the study itself, that gives the V and J calls and clone size. The sample includes about 310,000 distinct CDR3 sequences, with around 50% observed a single time. The ten largest clonotypes hold 15% to 20% of the sample.

The rearranged chain carries TRBV5-1 and TRBJ2-7; the D gene is not confidently resolved. The sequence came from a woman between 25 and 40 years old with primary liver carcinoma and hepatitis B virus infection. The sample was peripheral blood. The nucleotide sequence reads TGCGCCGGCAGCTTTGAGAGCTCCTACGAGCAGTACTTC. It is translated as CAGSFESSYEQYF.